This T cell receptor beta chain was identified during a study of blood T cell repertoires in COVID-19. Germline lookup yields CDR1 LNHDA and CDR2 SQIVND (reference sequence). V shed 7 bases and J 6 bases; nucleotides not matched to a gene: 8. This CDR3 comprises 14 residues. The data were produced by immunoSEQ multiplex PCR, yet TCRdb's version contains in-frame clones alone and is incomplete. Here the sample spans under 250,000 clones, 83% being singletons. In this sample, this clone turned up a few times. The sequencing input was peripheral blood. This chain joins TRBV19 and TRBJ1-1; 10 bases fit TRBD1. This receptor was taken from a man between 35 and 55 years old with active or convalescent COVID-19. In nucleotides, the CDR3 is TGTGCCAGTAACTTGGACAGGGGGAATCCTGAAGCTTTCTTT. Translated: CASNLDRGNPEAFF.